The 11 T cell receptor beta chains reported below all come from one sample, sequenced in a study of CD4+ T cells in melanoma. Libraries were prepared by immunoSEQ multiplex PCR; TCRdb keeps only in-frame clonotypes and omits some of them. In the table there are about 50,000 clones, 75% to 90% of which are singletons. Sequencing used peripheral blood. Receptors originate from a human donor with melanoma.

The V call is TRBV7-9, the J call TRBJ2-5; D unclear. The CDR3 spans 15 residues. Trimming shortened V by 1 base and J by 5 bases, and 14 bases separated the two germline ends. Germline loops: CDR1 SEHNR, CDR2 FQNEAQ (reference sequence). CDR3 protein: CASSLVSSKGETQYF. Here the CDR3 DNA reads TGTGCCAGCAGCTTAGTTTCTTCCAAAGGGGAGACCCAGTACTTC.

This chain joins TRBV7-3 and TRBJ2-1, with TRBD1 identical over 11 bases. The V gene's germline CDR1 is SGHTA and CDR2 FQGTGA. J was trimmed by 8 bases and V by 6 bases; bases with no gene match: 6. The CDR3 has 14 residues. The CDR3 is CASSSGTGGDEQFF. In nucleotides, the CDR3 is TGTGCCAGCAGTTCCGGGACAGGGGGGGATGAGCAGTTCTTC.

The chain joins TRBV7-9 to TRBJ2-2, with TRBD2 identical over 14 bases. Germline loops: CDR1 SEHNR, CDR2 FQNEAQ (reference sequence). Trimming cost V 5 bases and J 5 bases; bases outside gene matches: 4. This CDR3 spans 16 amino acids. CDR3 sequence: CASSPGTSGGTGELFF. The CDR3 coding sequence is TGTGCCAGCAGCCCGGGGACTAGCGGGGGTACCGGGGAGCTGTTTTTT.

This chain joins TRBV30 and TRBJ2-2; 7 bases line up with TRBD1. Per germline, CDR1 GTSNPN and CDR2 SVGIG (reference sequence). With V trimmed by 7 bases and J by 6 bases, 8 bases remained unmatched. This CDR3 region has 13 residues. In DNA form, the CDR3 reads TGTGCCTCTTTAGAACAGGGGTCCGGGGAGCTGTTTTTT. Translating gives CASLEQGSGELFF.

CDR3 coding DNA: TGTGCCAGGAAGGACAGGGAAGGTCACCCCAATCAGCCCCAGCATTTT. Its protein is CARKDREGHPNQPQHF. This sequence joins TRBV19 and TRBJ1-5, with TRBD1 matching over 8 bases. Germline CDR1 and CDR2: LNHDA and SQIVND (reference sequence). The CDR3 length is 16 residues. The trim removed 9 bases at V and 3 bases at J, leaving 13 bases unmatched.

This chain links TRBV2 with TRBJ2-7; 8 bases agree with TRBD1. Germline CDR1 is SNHLY and CDR2 is FYNNEI. CDR3 length: 14 residues. V shed 6 bases and J 9 bases; nucleotides not matched to a gene: 13. Here the CDR3 reads CASSGGDRGLGQYF. Here the CDR3 DNA reads TGTGCCAGCAGCGGAGGCGACAGGGGTCTGGGGCAGTACTTC.

The J gene is TRBJ2-1, the V gene TRBV18, with TRBD1 identical over 7 bases. This CDR3 comprises 13 residues. V shed 0 bases and J 14 bases; nucleotides not matched to a gene: 7. CDR1 and CDR2 from the germline V gene are KGHSH and LQKENI. CDR3 bases: TGTGCCAGCTCACCACCGACGACAGGGAAGGAGTTCTTC. Amino acid sequence: CASSPPTTGKEFF. Combining the CDR3 with reference TRBV18 and TRBJ2-1 gives the whole variable domain NAGVMQNPRHLVRRRGQEARLRCSPMKGHSHVYWYRQLPEEGLKFMVYLQKENIIDESGMPKERFSAEFPKEGPSILRIQQVVRGDSAAYFCASSPPTTGKEFFGPGTRLTVL.

The J gene is TRBJ2-5, the V gene TRBV20-1; D not resolved. Trimming removed 3 bases at V and 5 bases at J, with 7 bases between. The germline gives CDR1 DFQATT, CDR2 SNEGSKA (reference sequence). The CDR3 spans 11 residues. The CDR3: CSASIQETQYF. CDR3 in DNA: TGCAGTGCTAGTATTCAGGAGACCCAGTACTTC.

The chain combines TRBV7-2 with TRBJ2-5; D unclear. Germline V gives CDR1 SGHTA, CDR2 FQGNSA. The CDR3 loop spans 11 amino acids. The ends were cut back, 4 bases at V and 4 bases at J, with 4 bases in the middle. The CDR3 reads CASSSLETQYF. The CDR3 bases are TGTGCCAGCAGCTCGCTAGAGACCCAGTACTTC.

Here the CDR3 reads CASSGGQGAWANYGYTF. CDR3 coding DNA: TGTGCCAGCAGCGGAGGACAGGGGGCTTGGGCAAACTATGGCTACACCTTC. The rearrangement joins TRBV9 to TRBJ1-2; 11 bases map to TRBD1. Germline assignment: CDR1 SGDLS and CDR2 YYNGEE. Trimming cost V 3 bases and J 2 bases; bases outside gene matches: 9. The CDR3 runs to 17 residues.

The rearrangement links TRBV7-9 to TRBJ1-4, with a tentative D call TRBD1 (5 bases). Deletions cut 6 bases from V and 7 bases from J, with 18 bases between. This CDR3 spans 15 amino acids. Germline values: CDR1 SEHNR, CDR2 FQNEAQ (reference sequence). The CDR3 loop reads CASRELTGDFEKLFF. CDR3 nucleotide sequence: TGTGCCAGCAGAGAATTGACGGGGGATTTTGAAAAACTGTTTTTT.